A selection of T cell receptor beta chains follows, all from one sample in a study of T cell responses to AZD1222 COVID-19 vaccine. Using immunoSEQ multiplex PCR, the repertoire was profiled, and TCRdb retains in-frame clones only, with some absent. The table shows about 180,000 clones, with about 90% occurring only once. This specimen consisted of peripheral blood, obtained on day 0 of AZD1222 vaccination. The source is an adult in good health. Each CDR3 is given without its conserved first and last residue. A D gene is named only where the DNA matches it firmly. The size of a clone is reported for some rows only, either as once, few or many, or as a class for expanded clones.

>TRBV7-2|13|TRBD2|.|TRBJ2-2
ASSWDYPNTGELF
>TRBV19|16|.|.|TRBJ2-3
ASTPAVGRPLGTDTQY
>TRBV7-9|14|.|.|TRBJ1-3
ASSENGQFSGNTIY
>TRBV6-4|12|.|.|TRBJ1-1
ARPEPREGTEAF
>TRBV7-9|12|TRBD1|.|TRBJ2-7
ASSSTGTGGEQY
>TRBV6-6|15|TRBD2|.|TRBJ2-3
ASSLYPSSGGRDTQY
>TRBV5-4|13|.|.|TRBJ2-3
ASSPEAGATDTQY
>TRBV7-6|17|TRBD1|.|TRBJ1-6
ASSLVLAGTGGPDSPLH
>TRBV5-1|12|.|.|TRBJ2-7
ASSRDGVTYEQY
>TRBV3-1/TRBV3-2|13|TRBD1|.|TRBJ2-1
ASSREGAQYNEQF
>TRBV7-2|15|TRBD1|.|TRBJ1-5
ASSLALSRGPDQPQH
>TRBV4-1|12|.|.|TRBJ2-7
ASSQAGTTYEQY
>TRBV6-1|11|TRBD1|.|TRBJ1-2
ASSEGTGTIYT
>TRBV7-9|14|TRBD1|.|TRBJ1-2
ASSLGTGPLVYGYT
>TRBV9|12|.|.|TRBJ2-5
ASSVATAGETQY
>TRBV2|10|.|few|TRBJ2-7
ASAITHDEQY
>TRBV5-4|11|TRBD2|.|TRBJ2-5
ASSGTIQETQY
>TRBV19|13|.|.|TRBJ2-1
ASSTQGFTYNEQF
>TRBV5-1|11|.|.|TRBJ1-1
ASKRGSYTEAF
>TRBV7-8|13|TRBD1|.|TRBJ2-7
ASSLAPGGGYEQY
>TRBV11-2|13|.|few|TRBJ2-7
ASSLDLRTSYEQY
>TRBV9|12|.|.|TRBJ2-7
ASSVAGQSYEQY
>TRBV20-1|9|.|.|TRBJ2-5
SAIYQETQY
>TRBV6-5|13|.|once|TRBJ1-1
ASSYSGLTNTEAF
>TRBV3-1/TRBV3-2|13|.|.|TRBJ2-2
ASSQTEGNTGELF
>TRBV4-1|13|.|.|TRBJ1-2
ASSQEMTGPYGYT
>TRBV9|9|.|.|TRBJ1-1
ASSVVTEAF
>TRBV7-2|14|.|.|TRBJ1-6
ASSPAPGFENSPLH
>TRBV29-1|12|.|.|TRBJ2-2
SVRRGHMTGELF
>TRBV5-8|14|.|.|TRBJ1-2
ASSLGRTAINYGYT
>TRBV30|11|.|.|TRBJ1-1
AWSVLRDTEAF
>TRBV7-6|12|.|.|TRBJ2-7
ASSYGQRSYEQY
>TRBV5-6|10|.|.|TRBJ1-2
ASSLDRGGYT
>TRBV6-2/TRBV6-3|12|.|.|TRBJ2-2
ASSKDGNTGELF
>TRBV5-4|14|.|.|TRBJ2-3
ASGLILGEIPDTQY
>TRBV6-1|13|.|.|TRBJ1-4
ASSEAAGTNEKLF